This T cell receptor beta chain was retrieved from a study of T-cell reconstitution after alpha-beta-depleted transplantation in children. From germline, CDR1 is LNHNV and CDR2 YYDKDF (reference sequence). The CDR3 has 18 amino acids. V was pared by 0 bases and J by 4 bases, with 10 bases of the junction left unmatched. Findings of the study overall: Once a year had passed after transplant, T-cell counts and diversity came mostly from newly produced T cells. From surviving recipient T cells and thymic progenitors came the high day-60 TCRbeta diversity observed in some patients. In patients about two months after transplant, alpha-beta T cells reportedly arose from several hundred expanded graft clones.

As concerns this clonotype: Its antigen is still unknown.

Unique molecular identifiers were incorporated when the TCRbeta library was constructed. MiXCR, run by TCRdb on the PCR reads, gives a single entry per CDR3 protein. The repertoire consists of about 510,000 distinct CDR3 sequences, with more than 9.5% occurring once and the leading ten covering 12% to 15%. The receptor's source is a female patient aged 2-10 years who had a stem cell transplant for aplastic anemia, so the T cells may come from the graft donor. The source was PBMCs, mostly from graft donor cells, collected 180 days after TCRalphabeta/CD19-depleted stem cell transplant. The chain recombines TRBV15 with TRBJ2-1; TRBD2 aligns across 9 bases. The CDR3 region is CATSRDSGAGGLYNEQFF. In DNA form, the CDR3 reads TGTGCCACCAGCAGAGATTCCGGAGCGGGAGGCCTATACAATGAGCAGTTCTTC.